This passage covers 21 T cell receptor beta chains from one sample sequenced in a study of T-cell reconstitution after alpha-beta-depleted transplantation in children. Researchers prepared the TCRbeta library using unique molecular identifiers, the study reports. TCRdb reanalysed the PCR reads using MiXCR and keeps one entry per CDR3 protein. The sample gives about 90,000 distinct CDR3 sequences, around 16% of which show up once; around 20% is in the top ten. The sequencing used PBMCs, mostly from graft donor cells, collected 180 days after TCRalphabeta/CD19-depleted stem cell transplant. These receptors all stem from a male patient aged 2 to 9 who had a stem cell transplant for acute lymphoblastic leukemia, so the T cells may come from the graft donor.

This clonotype was seen a few times. This chain connects TRBV5-1 to TRBJ2-1; TRBD2 aligns across 10 bases. This CDR3 comprises 15 residues. The germline CDR1 and CDR2 sequences are SGHRS and YFSETQ. With 2 bases clipped from V and 6 bases from J, the junction kept 5 bases outside the gene matches. In nucleotides, the CDR3 is TGCGCCAGCAGCTTTCCACTAGCGGGGAGCAATGAGCAGTTCTTC. Translated: CASSFPLAGSNEQFF.

This clonotype was counted many times. The chain has TRBV6-2 or TRBV6-3 and TRBJ2-5; TRBD1 matches 12 bases. This CDR3 is 16 amino acids long. Losses at the gene ends were 4 bases for V and 2 bases for J; bases not matched to a gene: 5. The germline CDR1 and CDR2 sequences are MNHEY and SVGEGT. CDR3 in DNA: TGTGCCAGCAGTTCCAGGGACAGGGGGCGTCAAGAGACCCAGTACTTC. Translated, it gives CASSSRDRGRQETQYF.

The rearrangement links TRBV29-1 to TRBJ2-3; D is uncertain. The CDR3 contains 14 residues. V lost 7 bases, J lost 2 bases, and 16 bases lay in between. Germline loops: CDR1 SQVTM, CDR2 ANQGSEA. The CDR3 protein is CSARRPLSTDTQYF. As DNA, the CDR3 is TGCAGCGCCAGACGACCGCTTTCCACAGATACGCAGTATTTT.

This rearrangement joins TRBV7-2 to TRBJ2-3; tentative D call: TRBD2 (6 bases). The V gene lost 1 base and the J gene lost 5 bases, with 10 bases spanning the gap. The CDR3 contains 14 residues. Germline V lookup: CDR1 SGHTA, CDR2 FQGNSA. Here the CDR3 reads CASSLVQGGDTQYF. The CDR3 DNA sequence: TGTGCCAGCAGCTTAGTCCAGGGAGGAGATACGCAGTATTTT. Combining the CDR3 with reference TRBV7-2 and TRBJ2-3 gives the whole variable domain GAGVSQSPSNKVTEKGKDVELRCDPISGHTALYWYRQSLGQGLEFLIYFQGNSAPDKSGLPSDRFSAERTGGSVSTLTIQRTQQEDSAVYLCASSLVQGGDTQYFGPGTRLTVL.

The V and J genes are TRBV29-1 and TRBJ2-7; perhaps D is TRBD1 or TRBD2 (5 bases each). The CDR3 covers 16 residues. With 4 bases removed from V and 3 bases from J, the gap between germline ends came to 22 bases. The germline CDR1 and CDR2 sequences are SQVTM and ANQGSEA. The CDR3 protein is CSVVAGTVADVYEQYF. In nucleotides, the CDR3 is TGCAGCGTTGTGGCAGGGACGGTTGCGGATGTCTACGAGCAGTACTTC.

CDR3 in DNA: TGCAGTGCTACCCGAAATAGCGGGGGGCGCACAGATACGCAGTATTTT. Translation gives CSATRNSGGRTDTQYF. The chain links TRBV20-1 to TRBJ2-3; 10 bases fit TRBD2. CDR1 DFQATT and CDR2 SNEGSKA come from the germline V gene (reference sequence). The CDR3 loop spans 16 amino acids. V trimming: 4 bases; J trimming: 1 base; junction bases outside the gene matches: 8.

This clonotype was counted many times. V usage is TRBV7-2 and J usage is TRBJ1-6; 7 bases fit TRBD1. V trimming: 5 bases; J trimming: 10 bases; junction bases outside the gene matches: 8. The V gene's germline CDR1 is SGHTA and CDR2 FQGNSA. There are 14 residues in the CDR3. The CDR3 DNA sequence: TGTGCCAGCAGCCCAAGACAGGGATCCTCACCCCTCCACTTT. It encodes CASSPRQGSSPLHF.

At least ten counts were recorded for this clonotype. The V gene is TRBV6-5, the J gene TRBJ1-2, with 10 bases lining up with TRBD1. The CDR3 covers 15 residues. CDR1 and CDR2 (germline): MNHEY, SVGAGI. After removal of 0 bases from V and 7 bases from J, the junction contained 5 bases not matched to a gene. The DNA for the CDR3 is TGTGCCAGCAGTTACTCGAGGGACAGGGGTAGTGGCTACACCTTC. Translated, it gives CASSYSRDRGSGYTF.

This clonotype has more than one count but fewer than ten. The chain joins TRBV18 to TRBJ2-1; D remains unclear. The germline V gene encodes CDR1 KGHSH and CDR2 LQKENI. Trimming took off 2 bases at V and 3 bases at J, with 5 bases between the two ends. The CDR3 sequence is 13 residues long. In DNA form, the CDR3 reads TGTGCCAGCTCACCAACAGACTACAATGAGCAGTTCTTC. Amino acid sequence: CASSPTDYNEQFF.

V usage is TRBV13 and J usage is TRBJ2-7; D gene ambiguous. The germline gives CDR1 PRHDT, CDR2 FYEKMQ (reference sequence). The CDR3 has 12 residues. V gave up 0 bases and J gave up 6 bases, with 6 bases separating them. The DNA for the CDR3 is TGTGCCAGCAGCTTAGGAAGGGCCGAGCAGTACTTC. Translated: CASSLGRAEQYF.

This clonotype was seen a handful of times. This chain uses TRBV5-1 with TRBJ1-5; TRBD1 matches 8 bases. Per the germline V gene, CDR1 is SGHRS and CDR2 is YFSETQ. The CDR3 runs 15 residues. Trimming removed 4 bases from V and 0 bases from J; junction bases left unmatched: 3. CDR3 in amino acids: CASSIGTGSNQPQHF. The CDR3 DNA is TGCGCCAGCAGCATCGGGACAGGTAGCAATCAGCCCCAGCATTTT.

This clonotype appeared many times. The chain is built from TRBV12-3 or TRBV12-4 and TRBJ2-2; D unresolved. The CDR3 covers 14 residues. V lost 6 bases and J lost 4, with 12 bases in between. For the CDR3, the DNA is TGTGCCAGCAGCCCCGTACAGACCACCGGGGAGCTGTTTTTT. Translating it yields CASSPVQTTGELFF.

J is TRBJ2-3 and V is TRBV7-6; TRBD2 might be the D (7 bases). Germline lookup yields CDR1 SGHVS and CDR2 FNYEAQ. The CDR3 is 16 amino acids. V was cut by 0 bases and J by 7 bases, with 17 bases left in between. This chain's CDR3 is CASSLAGQAGANTQYF. CDR3 bases: TGTGCCAGCAGCTTAGCGGGGCAGGCGGGGGCAAATACGCAGTATTTT.

In its sample, this clonotype was seen a few times. The chain couples TRBV19 to TRBJ1-3; 7 bases line up with TRBD1. Germline V gives CDR1 LNHDA, CDR2 SQIVND (reference sequence). V lost 5 bases to trimming and J lost 0 bases; unmatched junction nucleotides: 13. The CDR3 is 18 residues long. CDR3 in amino acids: CASSVDLGQPFSGNTIYF. The CDR3 DNA sequence: TGTGCCAGTAGTGTGGACCTGGGACAGCCTTTCTCTGGAAACACCATATATTTT.

The chain recombines TRBV6-1 with TRBJ1-1, with D maybe TRBD1 (5 bases). The CDR3 has 14 residues. Germline V gene lookup returns CDR1 MNHNS and CDR2 SASEGT. V was trimmed by 6 bases and J by 3 bases, leaving 14 bases between them. CDR3 protein: CASRDGDRYTEAFF. The DNA of the CDR3 is TGTGCCAGCAGAGACGGGGACCGATACACTGAAGCTTTCTTT.

The chain combines TRBV12-3 or TRBV12-4 with TRBJ1-1, with 11 nucleotides matching TRBD1. With 7 bases clipped from V and 8 bases from J, the junction kept 12 bases outside the gene matches. The CDR3 extends over 15 amino acids. For the CDR3, the DNA is TGTGCCAGCACCTTAGGGACAGGGGGATCTAAAGAAGCTTTCTTT. This sequence encodes CASTLGTGGSKEAFF.

This clonotype was observed a handful of times. The gene calls are TRBV20-1 and TRBJ2-1; no definite D call. The CDR3 contains 12 residues. Germline loops: CDR1 DFQATT, CDR2 SNEGSKA (reference sequence). V was shortened by 6 bases and J by 13 bases, with 19 bases between the two germline ends. The CDR3 loop reads CSADPPTRRQFF. CDR3 coding DNA: TGCAGTGCCGACCCCCCCACGAGAAGACAGTTCTTC.

The gene calls are TRBV11-2 and TRBJ2-1; 14 bases align to TRBD2. Per germline, CDR1 SGHAT and CDR2 FQNNGV. V trimming: 5 bases; J trimming: 9 bases; junction bases outside the gene matches: 6. The CDR3 is 15 amino acids. Here the CDR3 reads CASSQGLAGGLEQFF. The CDR3 region has the DNA TGTGCCAGCAGCCAAGGACTAGCGGGGGGTCTTGAGCAGTTCTTC. The whole variable domain, filled in from reference TRBV11-2 and TRBJ2-1, reads EAGVAQSPRYKIIEKRQSVAFWCNPISGHATLYWYQQILGQGPKLLIQFQNNGVVDDSQLPKDRFSAERLKGVDSTLKIQPAKLEDSAVYLCASSQGLAGGLEQFFGPGTRLTVL.

This chain joins TRBV2 and TRBJ1-5; weak D call: TRBD1 (6 bases). The CDR3 is 15 residues long. In germline, CDR1 is SNHLY, CDR2 FYNNEI. Between the trimmed V and J ends, which lost 3 bases and 6 bases, there was a span of 15 bases. The CDR3 region has the DNA TGTGCCAGCAGTGAGGAGGCAGGGGCTAGTCAGCCCCAGCATTTT. It yields the protein CASSEEAGASQPQHF.

The chain employs TRBV20-1 and TRBJ2-7; 9 bases map to TRBD1. Germline V gene sequence: CDR1 DFQATT, CDR2 SNEGSKA (reference sequence). The CDR3 spans 13 residues. J lost 5 bases, V lost 3 bases, and 5 bases had no gene match. The CDR3 sequence is CSARGDRVNEQYF. The CDR3 coding sequence is TGCAGTGCTAGGGGGGACAGGGTGAACGAGCAGTACTTC.

This clonotype was detected once. The rearrangement uses TRBV10-2 and TRBJ2-1; D gene unclear. Germline CDR1 is WSHSY and CDR2 is SAAADI. This CDR3 spans 14 amino acids. With 3 bases removed from V and 4 bases from J, the gap between germline ends came to 10 bases. This CDR3 reads CASSEGQAYNEQFF. The CDR3 nucleotides are TGCGCCAGCAGTGAAGGGCAGGCGTACAATGAGCAGTTCTTC.